Each of the 8 T cell receptor beta chains below was sequenced from the same sample in a study of control samples from healthy donors and cancer patients. Assay used: immunoSEQ multiplex PCR; TCRdb lists only in-frame clones, some missing. The sample comprises about 140,000 clones, about 85% of which are singletons, and just over 8.5% rests with the top ten. Sequencing was done on a sample of blood. The receptors were sampled from a woman aged 25-40 years in good health.

Only one count was recorded for this clone. V is TRBV18 and J is TRBJ2-3, with D tentatively TRBD2 (5 bases). The CDR3 is 15 residues long. Between the trimmed V and J ends, which lost 3 bases and 0 bases, there was a span of 10 bases. Germline CDR1 and CDR2: KGHSH and LQKENI. CDR3: CASSPRTGSTDTQYF. CDR3 bases: TGTGCCAGCTCACCGAGGACTGGTAGCACAGATACGCAGTATTTT.

The V and J genes are TRBV19 and TRBJ2-1; 9 positions match TRBD2. The CDR3 sequence is 16 residues long. V lost 4 bases to trimming and J lost 1 base; unmatched junction nucleotides: 5. The V gene's germline CDR1 is LNHDA and CDR2 SQIVND (reference sequence). CDR3 bases: TGTGCCAGTAGTACCTATAGCGGGGGATCCTACAATGAGCAGTTCTTC. Encoded protein: CASSTYSGGSYNEQFF.

This sequence joins TRBV4-1 and TRBJ1-3; 10 bases are shared with TRBD1. V was pared by 4 bases and J by 4 bases, with 7 bases of the junction left unmatched. The CDR3 is 16 amino acids. The germline gives CDR1 MGHRA, CDR2 YSYEKL. The chain's CDR3 is CASSPQTGGWGNTIYF. CDR3 DNA sequence: TGCGCCAGCAGCCCCCAGACAGGGGGCTGGGGAAACACCATATATTTT.

The J gene is TRBJ2-3, the V gene TRBV19; TRBD2 matches 11 bases. V was pared by 9 bases and J by 3 bases, with 8 bases of the junction left unmatched. The germline V gene has CDR1 LNHDA and CDR2 SQIVND (reference sequence). The CDR3 length is 15 residues. The CDR3 DNA is TGTGCCAGCACCGGGCTAGCGGGAGGAACAGATACGCAGTATTTT. This codes for CASTGLAGGTDTQYF.

The rearrangement joins TRBV14 to TRBJ2-6; perhaps D is TRBD1 or TRBD2 (5 bases each). CDR1 and CDR2 from the germline V gene are SGHDN and FVKESK. Trimming cost V 4 bases and J 0 bases, with 13 bases left between them. This CDR3 contains 17 residues. This CDR3 is CASSRRGPTSGANVLTF. The CDR3 nucleotides are TGTGCCAGCAGCCGACGGGGACCGACCTCTGGGGCCAACGTCCTGACTTTC.

V gene TRBV21-1 combines with J gene TRBJ1-5. TRBV21-1 is a known pseudogene. The CDR3 length is 15 residues. Written as DNA, the CDR3 is TGTGCCAGCAGCAAGTTAGTTCTTAGCAATCAGCCCCAGCATTTT. It encodes CASSKLVLSNQPQHF.

CDR3 DNA sequence: TGTGCCAGCAGACGACAGGGCGCGAACATTCAGTACTTC. This codes for CASRRQGANIQYF. The chain uses TRBV6-5 and TRBJ2-4; 7 positions agree with TRBD1. The CDR3 is 13 amino acids. Germline V lookup: CDR1 MNHEY, CDR2 SVGAGI. V trimming: 6 bases; J trimming: 7 bases; junction bases outside the gene matches: 6.

This chain uses TRBV7-9 with TRBJ2-1; 8 bases map to TRBD2. Germline trimming cut 5 bases from V and 10 bases from J; bases unmatched to any gene: 13. Germline assignment: CDR1 SEHNR and CDR2 FQNEAQ (reference sequence). The CDR3 covers 15 residues. CDR3 sequence reads: CASSKGGPAGVEQFF. The CDR3, as DNA: TGTGCCAGCAGCAAAGGCGGTCCAGCGGGAGTCGAGCAGTTCTTC. Using reference TRBV7-9 and TRBJ2-1 for the parts outside the CDR3, the full variable domain is DTGVSQNPRHKITKRGQNVTFRCDPISEHNRLYWYRQTLGQGPEFLTYFQNEAQLEKSRLLSDRFSAERPKGSFSTLEIQRTEQGDSAMYLCASSKGGPAGVEQFFGPGTRLTVL.